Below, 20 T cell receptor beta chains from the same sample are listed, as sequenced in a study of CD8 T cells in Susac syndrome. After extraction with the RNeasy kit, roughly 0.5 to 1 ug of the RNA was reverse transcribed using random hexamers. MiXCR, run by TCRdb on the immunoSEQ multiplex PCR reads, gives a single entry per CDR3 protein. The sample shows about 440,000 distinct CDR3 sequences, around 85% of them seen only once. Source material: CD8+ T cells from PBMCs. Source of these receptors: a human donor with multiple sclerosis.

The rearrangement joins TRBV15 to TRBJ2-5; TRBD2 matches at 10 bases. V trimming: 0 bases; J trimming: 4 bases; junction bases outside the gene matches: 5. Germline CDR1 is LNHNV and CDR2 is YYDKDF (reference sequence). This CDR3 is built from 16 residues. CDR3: CATSRDVVAGGETQYF. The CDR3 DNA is TGTGCCACCAGCAGAGATGTGGTAGCGGGGGGAGAGACCCAGTACTTC.

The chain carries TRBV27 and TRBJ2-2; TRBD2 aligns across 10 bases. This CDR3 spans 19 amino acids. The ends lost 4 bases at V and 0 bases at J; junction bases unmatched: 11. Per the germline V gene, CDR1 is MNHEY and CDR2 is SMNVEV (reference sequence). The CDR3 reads CASSSLTSGSFSNTGELFF. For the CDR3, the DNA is TGTGCCAGCAGTTCTCTGACTAGCGGGTCCTTTTCGAACACCGGGGAGCTGTTTTTT.

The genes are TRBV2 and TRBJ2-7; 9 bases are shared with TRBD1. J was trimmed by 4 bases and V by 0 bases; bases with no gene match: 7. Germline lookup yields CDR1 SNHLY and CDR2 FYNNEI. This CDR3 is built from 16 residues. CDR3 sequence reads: CASSEAGTGKVYEQYF. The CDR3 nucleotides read TGTGCCAGCAGTGAAGCGGGGACAGGGAAAGTATACGAGCAGTACTTC.

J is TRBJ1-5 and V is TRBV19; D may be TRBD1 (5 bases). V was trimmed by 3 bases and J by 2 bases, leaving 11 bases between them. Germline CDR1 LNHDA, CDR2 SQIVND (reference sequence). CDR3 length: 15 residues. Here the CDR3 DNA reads TGTGCCAGTAGTATGCCCACGGGGGGCAATCAGCCCCAGCATTTT. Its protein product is CASSMPTGGNQPQHF.

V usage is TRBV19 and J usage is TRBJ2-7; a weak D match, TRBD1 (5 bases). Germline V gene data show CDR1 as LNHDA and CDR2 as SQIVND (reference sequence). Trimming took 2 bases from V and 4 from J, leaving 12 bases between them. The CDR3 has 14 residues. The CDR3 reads CASSIHGRVYEQYF. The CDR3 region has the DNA TGTGCCAGTAGTATACATGGCAGGGTGTACGAGCAGTACTTC.

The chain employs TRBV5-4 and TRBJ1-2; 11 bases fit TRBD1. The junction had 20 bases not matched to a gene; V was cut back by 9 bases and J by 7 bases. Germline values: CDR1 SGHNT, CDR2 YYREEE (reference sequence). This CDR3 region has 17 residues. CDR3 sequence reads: CATYGGTGGIEYRGYTF. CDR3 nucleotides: TGTGCCACCTACGGCGGGACAGGGGGAATAGAATATCGTGGCTACACCTTC.

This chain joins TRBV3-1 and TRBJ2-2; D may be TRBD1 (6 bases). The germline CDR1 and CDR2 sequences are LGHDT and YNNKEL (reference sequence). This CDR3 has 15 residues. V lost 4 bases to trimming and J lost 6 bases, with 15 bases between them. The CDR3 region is CASSPLTGISGELFF. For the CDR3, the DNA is TGTGCCAGCAGCCCCCTCACAGGGATCTCCGGGGAGCTGTTTTTT.

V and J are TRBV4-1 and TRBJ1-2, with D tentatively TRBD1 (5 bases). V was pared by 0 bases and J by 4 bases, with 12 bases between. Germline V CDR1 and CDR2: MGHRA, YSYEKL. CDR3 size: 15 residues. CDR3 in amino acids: CASSQEEGEGYGYTF. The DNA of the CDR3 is TGCGCCAGCAGCCAAGAAGAAGGGGAAGGCTATGGCTACACCTTC.

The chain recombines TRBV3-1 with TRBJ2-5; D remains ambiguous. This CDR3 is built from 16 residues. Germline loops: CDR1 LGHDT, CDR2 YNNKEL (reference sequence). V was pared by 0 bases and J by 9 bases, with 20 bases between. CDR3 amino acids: CASSQERVADLGSQYF. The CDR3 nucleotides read TGTGCCAGCAGCCAAGAACGGGTGGCGGATTTAGGGTCCCAGTACTTC.

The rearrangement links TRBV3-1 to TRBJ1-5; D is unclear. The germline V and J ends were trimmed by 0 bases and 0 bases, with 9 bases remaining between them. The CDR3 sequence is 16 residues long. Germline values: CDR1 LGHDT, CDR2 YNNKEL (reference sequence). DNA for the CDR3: TGTGCCAGCAGCCAAGATTTGGGTGGTAGCAATCAGCCCCAGCATTTT. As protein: CASSQDLGGSNQPQHF.

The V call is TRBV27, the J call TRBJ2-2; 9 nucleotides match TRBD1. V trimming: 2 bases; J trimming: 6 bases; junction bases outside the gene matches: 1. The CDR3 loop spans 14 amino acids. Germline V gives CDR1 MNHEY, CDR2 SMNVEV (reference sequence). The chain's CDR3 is CASSLGTGSGELFF. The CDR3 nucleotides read TGTGCCAGCAGTTTAGGGACAGGGTCCGGGGAGCTGTTTTTT.

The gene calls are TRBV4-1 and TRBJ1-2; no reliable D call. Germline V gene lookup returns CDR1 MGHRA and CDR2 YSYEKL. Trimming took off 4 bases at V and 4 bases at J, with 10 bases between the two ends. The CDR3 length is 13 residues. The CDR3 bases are TGCGCCAGCAGCCTGACGGAAGTCTATGGCTACACCTTC. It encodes CASSLTEVYGYTF.

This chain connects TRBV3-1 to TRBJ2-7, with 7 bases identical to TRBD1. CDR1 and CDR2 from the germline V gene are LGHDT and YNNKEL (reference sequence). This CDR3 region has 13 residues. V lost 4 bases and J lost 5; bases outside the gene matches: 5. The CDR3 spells CASSRDSLDEQYF. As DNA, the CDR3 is TGTGCCAGCAGCCGGGACAGCCTGGACGAGCAGTACTTC.

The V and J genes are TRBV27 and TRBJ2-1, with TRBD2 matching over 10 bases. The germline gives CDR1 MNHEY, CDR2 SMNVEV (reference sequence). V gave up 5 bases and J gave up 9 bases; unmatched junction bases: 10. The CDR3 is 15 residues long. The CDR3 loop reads CASSRLAGEYIEQFF. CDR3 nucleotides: TGTGCCAGCAGTCGGCTAGCGGGAGAGTATATTGAGCAGTTCTTC.

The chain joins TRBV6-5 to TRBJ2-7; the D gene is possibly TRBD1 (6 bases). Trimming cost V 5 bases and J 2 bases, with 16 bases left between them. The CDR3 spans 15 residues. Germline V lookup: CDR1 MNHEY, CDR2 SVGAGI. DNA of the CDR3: TGTGCCAGCAGTCTACTACAGGGCAAGCCCTACGAGCAGTACTTC. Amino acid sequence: CASSLLQGKPYEQYF.

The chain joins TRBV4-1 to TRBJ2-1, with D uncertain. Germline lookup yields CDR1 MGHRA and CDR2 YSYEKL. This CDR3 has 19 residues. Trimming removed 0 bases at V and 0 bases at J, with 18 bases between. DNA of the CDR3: TGCGCCAGCAGCCAAGATCCTATTGCCCCTACGAGCTCCTACAATGAGCAGTTCTTC. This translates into CASSQDPIAPTSSYNEQFF.

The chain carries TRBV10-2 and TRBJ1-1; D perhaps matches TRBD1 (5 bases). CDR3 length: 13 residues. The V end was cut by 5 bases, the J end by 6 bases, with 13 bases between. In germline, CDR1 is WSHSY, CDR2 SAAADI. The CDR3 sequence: CASSHGTVPEAFF. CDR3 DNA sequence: TGCGCCAGCAGTCACGGGACGGTCCCTGAAGCTTTCTTT.

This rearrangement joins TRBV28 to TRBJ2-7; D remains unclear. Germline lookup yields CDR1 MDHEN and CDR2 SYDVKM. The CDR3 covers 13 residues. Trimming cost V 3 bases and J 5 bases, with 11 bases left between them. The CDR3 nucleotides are TGTGCCAGCAGTTTGTTGGGCATACACGAGCAGTACTTC. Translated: CASSLLGIHEQYF.

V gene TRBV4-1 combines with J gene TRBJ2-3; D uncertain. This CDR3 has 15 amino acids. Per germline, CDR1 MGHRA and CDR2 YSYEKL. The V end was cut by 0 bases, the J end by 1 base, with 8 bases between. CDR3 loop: CASSQDRAGTDTQYF. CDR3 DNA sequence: TGCGCCAGCAGCCAAGATAGAGCAGGCACAGATACGCAGTATTTT.

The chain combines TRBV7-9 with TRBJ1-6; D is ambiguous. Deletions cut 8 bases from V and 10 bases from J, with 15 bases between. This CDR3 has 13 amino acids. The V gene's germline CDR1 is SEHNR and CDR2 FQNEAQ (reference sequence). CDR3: CASEEGRGSPLHF. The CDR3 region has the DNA TGTGCCAGCGAGGAAGGGCGCGGATCACCCCTCCACTTT.